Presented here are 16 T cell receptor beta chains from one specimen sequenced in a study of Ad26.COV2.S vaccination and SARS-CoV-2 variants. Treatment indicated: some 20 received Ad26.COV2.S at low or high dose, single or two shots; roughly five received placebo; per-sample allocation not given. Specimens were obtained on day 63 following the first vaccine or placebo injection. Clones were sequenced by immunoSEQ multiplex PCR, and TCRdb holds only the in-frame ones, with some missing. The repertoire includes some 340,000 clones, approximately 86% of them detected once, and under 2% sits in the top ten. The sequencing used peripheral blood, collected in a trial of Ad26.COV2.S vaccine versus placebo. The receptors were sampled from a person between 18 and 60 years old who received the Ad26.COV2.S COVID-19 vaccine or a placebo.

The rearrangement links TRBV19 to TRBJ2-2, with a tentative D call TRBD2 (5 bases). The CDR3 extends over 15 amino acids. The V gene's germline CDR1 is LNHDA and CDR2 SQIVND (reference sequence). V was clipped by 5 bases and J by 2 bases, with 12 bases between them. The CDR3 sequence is CASSPGRGNTGELFF. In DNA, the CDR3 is TGTGCCAGTAGTCCAGGACGGGGAAACACCGGGGAGCTGTTTTTT.

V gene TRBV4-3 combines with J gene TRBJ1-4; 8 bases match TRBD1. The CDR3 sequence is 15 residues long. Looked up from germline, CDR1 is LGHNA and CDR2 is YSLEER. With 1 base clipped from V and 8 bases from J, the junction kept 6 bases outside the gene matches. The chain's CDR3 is CASSQGWTGREKLFF. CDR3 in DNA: TGCGCCAGCAGCCAAGGGTGGACAGGGAGGGAAAAACTGTTTTTT.

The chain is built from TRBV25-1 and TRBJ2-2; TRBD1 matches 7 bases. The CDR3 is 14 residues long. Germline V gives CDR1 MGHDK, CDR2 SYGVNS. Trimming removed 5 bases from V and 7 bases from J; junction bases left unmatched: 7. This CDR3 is CASSTPQGVGELFF. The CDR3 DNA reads TGTGCCAGCAGTACGCCCCAGGGGGTCGGGGAGCTGTTTTTT.

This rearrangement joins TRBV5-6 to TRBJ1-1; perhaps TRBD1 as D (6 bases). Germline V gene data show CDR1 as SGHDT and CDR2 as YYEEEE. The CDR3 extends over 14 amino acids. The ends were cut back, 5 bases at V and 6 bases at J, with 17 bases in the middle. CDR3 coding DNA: TGTGCCAGCAGTTATCGTACAGGGCTAGCTGAAGCTTTCTTT. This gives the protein CASSYRTGLAEAFF.

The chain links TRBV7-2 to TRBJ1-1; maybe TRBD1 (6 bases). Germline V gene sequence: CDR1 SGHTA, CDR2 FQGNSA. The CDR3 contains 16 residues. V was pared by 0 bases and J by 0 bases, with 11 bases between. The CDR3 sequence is CASSLAPGEMNTEAFF. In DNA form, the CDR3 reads TGTGCCAGCAGCTTAGCCCCAGGGGAAATGAACACTGAAGCTTTCTTT.

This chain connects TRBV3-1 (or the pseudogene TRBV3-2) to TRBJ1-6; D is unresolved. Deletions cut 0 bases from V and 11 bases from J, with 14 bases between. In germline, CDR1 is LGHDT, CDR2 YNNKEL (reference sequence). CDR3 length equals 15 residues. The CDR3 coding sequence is TGTGCCAGCAGCCAAGAAGGCCTTGGAGAGGCACCCCTCCACTTT. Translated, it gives CASSQEGLGEAPLHF.

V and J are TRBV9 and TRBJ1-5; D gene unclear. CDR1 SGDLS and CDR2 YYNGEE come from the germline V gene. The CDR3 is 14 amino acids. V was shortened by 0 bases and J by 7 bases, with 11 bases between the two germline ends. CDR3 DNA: TGTGCCAGCAGCGTAGGCAGTGGGCAGCAGCCCCAGCATTTT. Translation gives CASSVGSGQQPQHF.

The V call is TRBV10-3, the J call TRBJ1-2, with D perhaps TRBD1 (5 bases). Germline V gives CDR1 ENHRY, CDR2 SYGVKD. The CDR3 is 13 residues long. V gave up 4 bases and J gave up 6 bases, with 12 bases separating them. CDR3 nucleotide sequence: TGTGCCATCAGTGTGACAGAGGAGGATGGCTACACCTTC. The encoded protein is CAISVTEEDGYTF.

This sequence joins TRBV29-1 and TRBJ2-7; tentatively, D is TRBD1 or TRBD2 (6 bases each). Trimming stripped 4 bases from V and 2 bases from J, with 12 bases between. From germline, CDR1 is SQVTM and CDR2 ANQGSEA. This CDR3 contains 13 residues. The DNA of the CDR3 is TGCAGCGTTGTGGAGGGGGACCCCTACGAGCAGTACTTC. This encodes CSVVEGDPYEQYF.

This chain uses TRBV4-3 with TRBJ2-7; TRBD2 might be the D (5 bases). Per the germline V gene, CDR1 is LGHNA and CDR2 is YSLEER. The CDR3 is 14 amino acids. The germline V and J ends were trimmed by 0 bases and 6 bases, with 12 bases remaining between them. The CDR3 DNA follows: TGCGCCAGCAGCCAAGAGGGAGCGCTAGGCGAGCAGTACTTC. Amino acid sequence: CASSQEGALGEQYF.

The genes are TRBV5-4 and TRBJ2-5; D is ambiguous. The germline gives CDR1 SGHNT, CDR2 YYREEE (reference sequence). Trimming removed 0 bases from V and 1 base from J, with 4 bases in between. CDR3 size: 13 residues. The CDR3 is CASSLGGQETQYF. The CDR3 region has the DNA TGTGCCAGCAGCTTGGGGGGCCAAGAGACCCAGTACTTC.

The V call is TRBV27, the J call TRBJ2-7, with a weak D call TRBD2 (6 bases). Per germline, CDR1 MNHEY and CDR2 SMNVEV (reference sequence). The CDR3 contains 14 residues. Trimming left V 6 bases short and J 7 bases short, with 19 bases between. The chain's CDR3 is CASRTLSGQGEQYF. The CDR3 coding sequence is TGTGCCAGCAGGACCCTTAGCGGCCAAGGGGAGCAGTACTTC.

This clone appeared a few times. The CDR3 region has the DNA TGTGCCAGCAGCCCCGGGGGCCCACATAATTCACCCCTCCACTTT. It codes for CASSPGGPHNSPLHF. The V gene is TRBV11-2, the J gene TRBJ1-6; TRBD1 is a possible D gene (6 bases). CDR1 SGHAT and CDR2 FQNNGV come from the germline V gene. V lost 5 bases, J lost 5 bases, and 13 bases lay in between. The CDR3 covers 15 residues.

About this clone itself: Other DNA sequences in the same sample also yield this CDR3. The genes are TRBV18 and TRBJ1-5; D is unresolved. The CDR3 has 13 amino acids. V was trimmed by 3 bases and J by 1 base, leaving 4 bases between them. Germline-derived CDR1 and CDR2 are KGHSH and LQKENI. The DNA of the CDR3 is TGTGCCAGCTCACCGGACAGCAATCAGCCCCAGCATTTT. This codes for CASSPDSNQPQHF. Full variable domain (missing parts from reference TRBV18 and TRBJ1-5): NAGVMQNPRHLVRRRGQEARLRCSPMKGHSHVYWYRQLPEEGLKFMVYLQKENIIDESGMPKERFSAEFPKEGPSILRIQQVVRGDSAAYFCASSPDSNQPQHFGDGTRLSIL.

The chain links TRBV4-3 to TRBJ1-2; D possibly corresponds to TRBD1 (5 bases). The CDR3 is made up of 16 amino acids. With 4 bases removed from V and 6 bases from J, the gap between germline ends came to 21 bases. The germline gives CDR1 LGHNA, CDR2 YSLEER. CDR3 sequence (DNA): TGCGCCAGCAGCCCAGGGAGTCCTGAGGTTAGGAATGGCTACACCTTC. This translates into CASSPGSPEVRNGYTF.

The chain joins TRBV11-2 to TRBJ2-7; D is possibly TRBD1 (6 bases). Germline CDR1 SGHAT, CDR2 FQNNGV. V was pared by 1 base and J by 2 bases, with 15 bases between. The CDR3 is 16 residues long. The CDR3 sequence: CASSLVGTPSAYEQYF. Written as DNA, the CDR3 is TGTGCCAGCAGCTTAGTGGGGACACCCAGTGCCTACGAGCAGTACTTC.